These T cell receptor beta chains were read from a single sample in a study of identical twins. TCRdb re-derived calls from the 5' RACE reads in MiXCR, one entry per CDR3 protein. This sample carries about 340,000 distinct CDR3 sequences, approximately 13% of them seen once, and the ten largest clones take approximately 7.5%. In addition, the sample was reused for a study of yellow fever vaccine responses in identical twins.

Sequenced: CD8+ T cells sorted from blood. These receptors all come from a woman between 18 and 29 years old in good health. Each CDR3 is given with its conserved first and last residue. Expanded clones get a size class; other rows say once, few or many, or leave the size out.

V gene	clone size	J gene	CDR3 protein
TRBV5-1	NA	TRBJ1-2	CASSVDREGNYGYTF
TRBV27	few	TRBJ2-4	CASSSGGIRIQYF
TRBV12-3/TRBV12-4	NA	TRBJ2-7	CASSFLADSSYEQYF
TRBV11-1	few	TRBJ2-3	CASSETGTSLGQGDTQYF
TRBV11-2	NA	TRBJ2-5	CASSLGYRGRETQYF
TRBV5-1	many	TRBJ2-7	CASRGQGYEQYF
TRBV28	NA	TRBJ1-2	CASSLGQPYYGYTF
TRBV24-1	few	TRBJ1-6	CATKGAGLNSPLHF
TRBV11-2	few	TRBJ2-3	CASSYIGGGRDTQYF
TRBV9	NA	TRBJ2-2	CASSVGQSYTGELFF
TRBV5-1	NA	TRBJ2-5	CASSLGTGRFQETQYF
TRBV29-1	many	TRBJ2-1	CSAPHLSRLNLNEQFF
TRBV5-1	few	TRBJ2-1	CASSLIWTSGGSSYNEQFF
TRBV6-5	many	TRBJ1-1	CASSLGQGNTEAFF
TRBV10-2	NA	TRBJ1-1	CASAVAGGAEGAEAFF
TRBV5-1	many	TRBJ2-2	CASSERAGELFF
TRBV4-1	NA	TRBJ2-3	CASSQHPGPERSYTDTQYF
TRBV7-8	NA	TRBJ2-1	CASSGGTVLDEQFF
TRBV29-1	few	TRBJ2-7	CSVTGTDQDEQYF
TRBV7-3	few	TRBJ2-5	CASSINRGETQYF
TRBV12-3/TRBV12-4	few	TRBJ1-6	CASSPPLRGWSPLHF
TRBV7-2	few	TRBJ2-7	CATGLAESFYEQYF
TRBV25-1	NA	TRBJ2-5	CASSAAEYTKGWETQYF
TRBV29-1	many	TRBJ2-2	CSVTRGDSNTGELFF
TRBV5-1	many	TRBJ1-4	CASSGEGQSNEKLFF
TRBV7-8	NA	TRBJ2-3	CASSLGRDWPVDTQYF
TRBV20-1	few	TRBJ1-1	CSAGTEAFF
TRBV4-2	few	TRBJ1-5	CASSQEGGIGMYQPQHF
TRBV5-1	many	TRBJ2-7	CASSSTGAYEQYF
TRBV12-3/TRBV12-4	NA	TRBJ1-1	CASRLTGWATEAFF
TRBV4-1	many	TRBJ1-1	CASSQPRTEAFF
TRBV7-9	few	TRBJ2-5	CASATTGTSDERTQYF
TRBV12-3/TRBV12-4	NA	TRBJ2-7	CASTSWGLAGSYEQYF
TRBV3-1	many	TRBJ2-5	CASSQEGSPWETQYF
TRBV27	NA	TRBJ2-1	CASSFGLAPYNEQFF
TRBV12-3/TRBV12-4	few	TRBJ2-1	CASSLTGLGVNEQFF
TRBV11-2	few	TRBJ2-5	CASSITRDYRQETQYF
TRBV7-9	few	TRBJ2-7	CASSSRGLYEQYF
TRBV7-9	few	TRBJ1-1	CASSVATGKNTEAFF
TRBV2	NA	TRBJ2-5	CASSERWEETQYF
TRBV7-9	NA	TRBJ2-2	CASSPRQGANTGELFF
TRBV27	few	TRBJ1-3	CASSRYPGQTGNTIYF
TRBV9	NA	TRBJ2-3	CASSVGGGFTDTQYF
TRBV20-1	NA	TRBJ2-1	CSAEPRAGVGYNEQFF
TRBV4-2	few	TRBJ2-1	CASSQELSWNEQFF